This is a list of T cell receptor beta chains from one sample in a study of vaccination and CD4 T cells after COVID-19. TCRdb itself ran the PCR reads through MiXCR, one entry per CDR3 protein. The repertoire consists of tens of thousands of distinct CDR3 sequences, with around two fifths occurring once and the leading ten covering approximately 5.3%. These TCRs are of unknown antigen specificity. Sequencing was performed on CD4+ T cells from blood, cultured in vitro, taken before SARS-CoV-2 vaccination. All receptors come from a human donor who had recovered from COVID-19. Both conserved end residues are part of each CDR3. The order of the fields is J gene, V gene, CDR3 protein.

>TRBJ2-3|TRBV11-1
CASSRTDTQYF
>TRBJ1-1|TRBV19
CASSAAGRVGAEAFF
>TRBJ1-1|TRBV5-4
CASSFPGELNTEAFF
>TRBJ2-5|TRBV7-2
CASSSGQGQETQYF
>TRBJ1-2|TRBV7-9
CASSEENGGYLGYTF
>TRBJ1-2|TRBV7-2
CASSFRDREGGYTF
>TRBJ1-6|TRBV28
CASTRHQGGISPLHF
>TRBJ2-2|TRBV7-9
CASSRDTYTGELFF
>TRBJ1-2|TRBV5-1
CASSSSGAHGYTF
>TRBJ1-5|TRBV20-1
CSARAAQGNNQPQHF
>TRBJ1-2|TRBV7-2
CAGSFVSSGAGGYTF
>TRBJ1-5|TRBV7-2
CASSYKPGQGAISNQPQHF
>TRBJ1-5|TRBV19
CASSDTGSNQPQHF
>TRBJ1-1|TRBV19
CATRDRENTEAFF
>TRBJ1-5|TRBV6-2/TRBV6-3
CASHRPGPGQPQHF
>TRBJ2-5|TRBV4-1
CASSREAGVSETQYF
>TRBJ2-7|TRBV30
CAWSPGTGDDEQYF
>TRBJ1-1|TRBV27
CASSSLLLGGTEAFF
>TRBJ2-7|TRBV11-3
CASSPAWGGYIPGEQYF
>TRBJ2-7|TRBV11-3
CASEGAAYEQYF
>TRBJ1-1|TRBV6-5
CASSYGQGNTEAFF
>TRBJ2-7|TRBV7-2
CASSLDGGLTYEQYF
>TRBJ1-1|TRBV27
CASSLQGWTEAFF
>TRBJ1-1|TRBV12-3/TRBV12-4
CASRSQGNTEAFF
>TRBJ2-7|TRBV6-1
CASMIRSLAGSEQYF
>TRBJ2-1|TRBV4-3
CASSQESGDYNEQFF
>TRBJ1-1|TRBV14
CASSQDLWRTEAFF
>TRBJ2-1|TRBV20-1
CSAAPLSGRGRNEQFF
>TRBJ2-3|TRBV19
CASSIRPGQGADTQYF
>TRBJ1-2|TRBV11-3
CASSLNQGGYTF
>TRBJ2-7|TRBV6-1
CASSVNSGRAHGEQYF